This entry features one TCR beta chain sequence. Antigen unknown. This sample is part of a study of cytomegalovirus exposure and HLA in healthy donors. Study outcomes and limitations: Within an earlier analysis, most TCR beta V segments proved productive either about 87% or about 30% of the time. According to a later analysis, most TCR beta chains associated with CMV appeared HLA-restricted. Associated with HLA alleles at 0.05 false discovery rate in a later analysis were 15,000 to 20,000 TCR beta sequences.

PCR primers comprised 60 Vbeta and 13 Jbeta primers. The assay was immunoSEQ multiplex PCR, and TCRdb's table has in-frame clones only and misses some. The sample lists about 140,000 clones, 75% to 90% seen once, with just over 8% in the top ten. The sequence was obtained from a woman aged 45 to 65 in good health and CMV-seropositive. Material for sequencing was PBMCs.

The CDR3 nucleotides are TGTGCCAGCAGCTTGGGCAGGGAAAACTATGGCTACACCTTC. It yields the protein CASSLGRENYGYTF. This chain joins TRBV7-6 and TRBJ1-2, with a tentative D call TRBD1 (5 bases). The CDR3 is made up of 14 amino acids. V lost 3 bases, J lost 2 bases, and 10 bases lay in between. Germline V gene lookup returns CDR1 SGHVS and CDR2 FNYEAQ.